These 23 T cell receptor beta chains were sequenced from one sample in a study of OX40 agonist ivuxolimab in advanced cancers. Profiling relied on immunoSEQ multiplex PCR, and the TCRdb table lists in-frame clones only, not all of them. Here the sample spans roughly 75,000 clones, 70% to 90% being singletons. Source: CD4+ or CD8+ T cells sorted from blood, taken in a trial of the OX40 agonist ivuxolimab. These receptors were obtained from an adult with an advanced solid tumor such as melanoma, head and neck, liver or kidney cancer.

The V gene is TRBV19, the J gene TRBJ2-7; 11 positions match TRBD1. V gave up 3 bases and J gave up 0 bases; unmatched junction bases: 4. Looked up from germline, CDR1 is LNHDA and CDR2 is SQIVND (reference sequence). The CDR3 contains 16 residues. CDR3: CASSIAGQGVSYEQYF. Written as DNA, the CDR3 is TGTGCCAGTAGTATCGCGGGACAGGGGGTCTCCTACGAGCAGTACTTC.

The chain is built from TRBV5-1 and TRBJ2-7; D not resolved. The CDR3 totals 13 residues. Trimming left V 3 bases short and J 3 bases short, with 10 bases between. Germline values: CDR1 SGHRS, CDR2 YFSETQ. DNA for the CDR3: TGCGCCAGCAGCTCGTCTACGGTCTACGAGCAGTACTTC. Its protein is CASSSSTVYEQYF.

The rearrangement joins TRBV7-8 to TRBJ2-5; 8 nucleotides align to TRBD2. V lost 8 bases and J lost 4; bases outside the gene matches: 33. There are 22 residues in the CDR3. CDR1 is SGHVS and CDR2 is FQNEAQ in the germline V gene. This CDR3 is CASHEVPAAYSYGNAGGETQYF. The CDR3 bases are TGTGCCAGCCACGAGGTGCCAGCAGCTTATTCCTACGGCAACGCGGGGGGAGAGACCCAGTACTTC.

The chain links TRBV27 to TRBJ1-1, with D unclear. V was clipped by 0 bases and J by 3 bases, with 8 bases between them. Germline loops: CDR1 MNHEY, CDR2 SMNVEV (reference sequence). The CDR3 has 14 residues. The CDR3 DNA follows: TGTGCCAGCAGTTTATCGTCTGTAGACACTGAAGCTTTCTTT. Its translation: CASSLSSVDTEAFF.

The chain joins TRBV6-6 to TRBJ2-7; unclear D gene. V dropped 2 bases and J dropped 1 base, with 12 bases sitting between them. There are 15 residues in the CDR3. Germline CDR1 reads MNHNY; CDR2 reads SVGAGI (reference sequence). The CDR3 spells CASSYNRDLSYEQYF. CDR3 DNA: TGTGCCAGCAGTTACAACAGAGACCTATCCTACGAGCAGTACTTC.

The V gene is TRBV9, the J gene TRBJ2-3, with TRBD2 matching over 10 bases. The CDR3 sequence is 17 residues long. V shed 6 bases and J 0 bases; nucleotides not matched to a gene: 10. Germline V gene sequence: CDR1 SGDLS, CDR2 YYNGEE. The CDR3 sequence is CASNHPASGRSTDTQYF. In nucleotides, the CDR3 is TGTGCCAGCAACCACCCCGCTAGCGGGAGAAGCACAGATACGCAGTATTTT.

This chain uses TRBV27 with TRBJ2-7, with D perhaps matching TRBD2 (6 bases). Trimming cost V 1 base and J 1 base, with 14 bases left between them. CDR3 length: 16 residues. The germline V gene has CDR1 MNHEY and CDR2 SMNVEV (reference sequence). The CDR3 spells CASSLLGGTGSYEQYF. The CDR3 DNA reads TGTGCCAGCAGTTTATTGGGAGGTACAGGTTCCTACGAGCAGTACTTC.

A remark on this clone: This sample includes further DNA sequences coding for the same CDR3. The V call is TRBV5-1, the J call TRBJ2-5; D call uncertain. Trimming left V 1 base short and J 2 bases short, with 0 bases between. Germline values: CDR1 SGHRS, CDR2 YFSETQ. This CDR3 has 11 amino acids. The CDR3 coding sequence is TGCGCCAGCAGCTTGCAAGAGACCCAGTACTTC. Translation gives CASSLQETQYF.

The chain couples TRBV18 to TRBJ2-7; tentative D call: TRBD1 (6 bases). Looked up from germline, CDR1 is KGHSH and CDR2 is LQKENI. This CDR3 comprises 16 residues. V shed 5 bases and J shed 2 bases, with 19 bases lying between them. The CDR3 sequence is CASSSIDRLNAYEQYF. Here the CDR3 DNA reads TGTGCCAGCTCATCCATCGACAGGTTGAATGCCTACGAGCAGTACTTC.

This rearrangement joins TRBV21-1 to TRBJ1-4; the D segment call TRBD1 is taken from the table without a DNA check. TRBV21-1 is given as a pseudogene. This CDR3 has 15 amino acids. The CDR3 loop is CASRGDTATNEKLFF. As DNA, the CDR3 is TGTGCCAGCAGGGGGGACACCGCAACTAATGAAAAACTGTTTTTT.

In its sample, this clone was seen a few times. The gene calls are TRBV18 and TRBJ2-7, with D possibly called TRBD1 or TRBD2 (5 bases each). This CDR3 is 13 amino acids long. CDR1 and CDR2 from the germline V gene are KGHSH and LQKENI. The germline V and J ends were trimmed by 3 bases and 0 bases, with 6 bases remaining between them. The CDR3 sequence: CASSPGRSYEQYF. Here the CDR3 DNA reads TGTGCCAGCTCACCGGGACGCTCCTACGAGCAGTACTTC. The full variable domain, completed using reference TRBV18 and TRBJ2-7, is NAGVMQNPRHLVRRRGQEARLRCSPMKGHSHVYWYRQLPEEGLKFMVYLQKENIIDESGMPKERFSAEFPKEGPSILRIQQVVRGDSAAYFCASSPGRSYEQYFGPGTRLTVT.

This chain connects TRBV30 to TRBJ2-4; no definite D call. The CDR3 runs 16 residues. The V and J ends lost 0 bases and 2 bases respectively, with 14 bases between them. Germline CDR1 is GTSNPN and CDR2 is SVGIG (reference sequence). This CDR3 reads CAWSVPGGATKNIQYF. The CDR3 DNA reads TGTGCCTGGAGTGTACCCGGTGGTGCGACCAAAAACATTCAGTACTTC.

This chain connects TRBV28 to TRBJ2-1, with 8 bases identical to TRBD1. This CDR3 region has 15 residues. The J segment lost 5 bases and the V segment lost 8 bases, leaving 11 bases of the junction unmatched. Germline V gene data show CDR1 as MDHEN and CDR2 as SYDVKM. CDR3 sequence: CASVQPRTGHNEQFF. CDR3 sequence (DNA): TGTGCCAGCGTCCAACCCAGGACAGGGCACAATGAGCAGTTCTTC.

V and J are TRBV4-2 and TRBJ1-5, with D unresolved. Germline-derived CDR1 and CDR2 are LGHNA and YNFKEQ. This CDR3 spans 15 amino acids. V gave up 1 base and J gave up 0 bases, with 7 bases separating them. The CDR3, as DNA: TGTGCCAGCAGCCAAGCAGGCGGTAGCAATCAGCCCCAGCATTTT. It yields the protein CASSQAGGSNQPQHF.

V gene TRBV5-1 combines with J gene TRBJ2-5; 9 positions agree with TRBD1. Germline V gives CDR1 SGHRS, CDR2 YFSETQ. V lost 3 bases to trimming and J lost 4 bases; unmatched junction nucleotides: 4. The CDR3 is 14 residues long. The CDR3 sequence is CASSSGQGVETQYF. The CDR3, as DNA: TGCGCCAGCAGCTCGGGACAGGGCGTAGAGACCCAGTACTTC.

This clone was seen a few times. V usage is TRBV5-1 and J usage is TRBJ1-5; 7 bases match TRBD1. CDR1 SGHRS and CDR2 YFSETQ come from the germline V gene. This CDR3 is 15 amino acids long. J gave up 2 bases and V 4 bases, and 6 bases lay outside the gene matches. The CDR3 here is CASSKTGYGNQPQHF. CDR3 nucleotides: TGCGCCAGCAGCAAGACAGGGTACGGCAATCAGCCCCAGCATTTT.

This chain connects TRBV19 to TRBJ1-1, with D unclear. Trimming shortened V by 5 bases and J by 4 bases, and 17 bases separated the two germline ends. The germline V gene has CDR1 LNHDA and CDR2 SQIVND (reference sequence). The CDR3 has 15 residues. Here the CDR3 reads CASSSSTGKRTEAFF. The CDR3 DNA sequence: TGTGCCAGTAGTTCTTCTACGGGAAAGCGCACTGAAGCTTTCTTT.

CDR3 amino acids: CASSRQANTEAFF. The CDR3 DNA is TGTGCCAGTAGTAGACAAGCGAACACTGAAGCTTTCTTT. This chain connects TRBV19 to TRBJ1-1, with D unclear. This CDR3 contains 13 residues. The ends were cut back, 4 bases at V and 1 base at J, with 7 bases in the middle. Germline CDR1 is LNHDA and CDR2 is SQIVND (reference sequence).

The rearrangement links TRBV18 to TRBJ1-2; D gene unclear. The V and J ends lost 4 bases and 3 bases respectively, with 18 bases between them. The CDR3 length is 16 residues. The germline gives CDR1 KGHSH, CDR2 LQKENI. In DNA form, the CDR3 reads TGTGCCAGCTCACTCACTCCGGTCACAGACCACTATGGCTACACCTTC. This codes for CASSLTPVTDHYGYTF.

The V and J genes are TRBV6-1 and TRBJ2-1; 7 positions match TRBD1. Germline assignment: CDR1 MNHNS and CDR2 SASEGT. The CDR3 length is 15 residues. Trimming removed 5 bases from V and 2 bases from J; junction bases left unmatched: 6. The CDR3 coding sequence is TGTGCCAGCAGTTCCCGGGACAGCCCCTACAATGAGCAGTTCTTC. This translates into CASSSRDSPYNEQFF.

The chain combines TRBV7-9 with TRBJ2-7; D is possibly TRBD1 (6 bases). The CDR3 sequence is 14 residues long. The V gene's germline CDR1 is SEHNR and CDR2 FQNEAQ (reference sequence). Trimming removed 3 bases from V and 3 bases from J, with 12 bases in between. CDR3 coding DNA: TGTGCCAGCAGCTTGGGGTTAGGGGGCTACGAGCAGTACTTC. It specifies CASSLGLGGYEQYF.

This clone came up once. The J gene is TRBJ1-4, the V gene TRBV7-9; D possibly corresponds to TRBD1 (5 bases). The CDR3 is 12 residues long. Germline CDR1 is SEHNR and CDR2 is FQNEAQ (reference sequence). Trimming left V 8 bases short and J 8 bases short, with 12 bases between. The CDR3: CASGGGSEKLFF. As DNA, the CDR3 is TGTGCCAGCGGCGGGGGTTCGGAAAAACTGTTTTTT.

The chain is built from TRBV6-1 and TRBJ1-4; D uncertain. This CDR3 is built from 14 residues. CDR1 is MNHNS, CDR2 SASEGT, per germline. Trimming stripped 3 bases from V and 8 bases from J, with 13 bases between. The CDR3 protein is CASSEPPSEEKLFF. The CDR3 DNA reads as TGTGCCAGCAGTGAGCCTCCCAGCGAGGAAAAACTGTTTTTT.